The 23 T cell receptor beta chains reported below all come from one sample, sequenced in a study of blood T cells in healthy people across ages. It was with a sample-barcoded 5' primer and a J-beta primer mix that a second PCR of about 6 to 12 cycles was run. TCRdb re-analysed the 5' RACE reads in MiXCR, keeping a single row per CDR3 protein. The sample has roughly 570,000 distinct CDR3 sequences, 25% to 30% seen once. The sequenced sample consisted of blood. The source is an older woman in good health.

The gene calls are TRBV28 and TRBJ2-4; D not resolved. Germline lookup yields CDR1 MDHEN and CDR2 SYDVKM. The V end lost 5 bases, the J end lost 0 bases, and 11 bases lay between the germline ends. The CDR3 runs 15 residues. CDR3 nucleotides: TGTGCCAGCAGTCCATACGGCACAGCCAAAAACATTCAGTACTTC. Translation: CASSPYGTAKNIQYF.

This clonotype came up a few times. The chain is built from TRBV5-1 and TRBJ2-1, with a possible D match to TRBD2 (7 bases). With 0 bases removed from V and 2 bases from J, the gap between germline ends came to 9 bases. Per germline, CDR1 SGHRS and CDR2 YFSETQ. This CDR3 contains 15 residues. The CDR3 coding sequence is TGCGCCAGCAGCTTGGAGGGGGGGCCCTACAATGAGCAGTTCTTC. Amino acids: CASSLEGGPYNEQFF.

This clonotype showed up just once. V and J are TRBV7-9 and TRBJ1-5; TRBD1 agrees at 8 bases. V lost 1 base and J lost 9; bases outside the gene matches: 14. The V gene's germline CDR1 is SEHNR and CDR2 FQNEAQ (reference sequence). CDR3 length: 17 amino acids. CDR3 in DNA: TGTGCCAGCAGCTTAGGCGTCGGACAGGGACAATCATGGCCCCAGCATTTT. Amino acids: CASSLGVGQGQSWPQHF. The entire variable domain, with the rest obtained from reference TRBV7-9 and TRBJ1-5, is as follows: DTGVSQNPRHKITKRGQNVTFRCDPISEHNRLYWYRQTLGQGPEFLTYFQNEAQLEKSRLLSDRFSAERPKGSFSTLEIQRTEQGDSAMYLCASSLGVGQGQSWPQHFGDGTRLSIL.

The gene calls are TRBV10-3 and TRBJ2-5; maybe TRBD1 (5 bases). Per germline, CDR1 ENHRY and CDR2 SYGVKD. Between the trimmed V and J ends, which lost 5 bases and 5 bases, there was a span of 12 bases. The CDR3 contains 13 residues. The CDR3 region has the DNA TGTGCCATCAGTCTAGGGGCTGTGGAGACCCAGTACTTC. This translates into CAISLGAVETQYF.

This clonotype has just a few counts. The V gene is TRBV7-2, the J gene TRBJ2-2; 8 positions match TRBD2. This CDR3 is 16 amino acids long. Germline V CDR1 and CDR2: SGHTA, FQGNSA. V was pared by 2 bases and J by 3 bases, with 5 bases of the junction left unmatched. CDR3 sequence (DNA): TGTGCCAGCAGCTTAATGGGCGGGGGGCACACCGGGGAGCTGTTTTTT. Protein product: CASSLMGGGHTGELFF.

This clonotype came up once. The rearrangement uses TRBV9 and TRBJ1-6; 7 bases are a match to TRBD1. Germline V gene lookup returns CDR1 SGDLS and CDR2 YYNGEE. CDR3 length equals 16 residues. V lost 3 bases to trimming and J lost 6 bases; unmatched junction nucleotides: 9. CDR3 bases: TGTGCCAGCAGCGCCTACAGGGGCCATACTAATTCACCCCTCCACTTT. It encodes CASSAYRGHTNSPLHF.

The chain employs TRBV11-2 and TRBJ2-1; D might be TRBD2 (6 bases). The germline gives CDR1 SGHAT, CDR2 FQNNGV. V was trimmed by 5 bases and J by 5 bases, leaving 13 bases between them. There are 14 residues in the CDR3. The CDR3 sequence is CASSAEGIHNEQFF. CDR3 DNA sequence: TGTGCCAGCAGCGCGGAGGGGATTCACAATGAGCAGTTCTTC.

A word on this clonotype: One end of the junction is discordant with germline, which a read error may explain. As DNA, the CDR3 is TGTGCCAGCAGCTTACCCGGACAGGGGAAAGCGGGAGAGCAGCTCTTC. Amino acid sequence: CASSLPGQGKAGEQLF. The chain carries TRBV7-2 and TRBJ2-1; tentatively, D is TRBD1 (9 bases). The CDR3 consists of 16 residues. From germline, CDR1 is SGHTA and CDR2 FQGNSA.

This chain uses TRBV27 with TRBJ2-6; D gene uncertain. The CDR3 has 18 residues. V lost 6 bases and J 0 bases, leaving 18 bases between the germline ends. In germline, CDR1 is MNHEY, CDR2 SMNVEV (reference sequence). The chain's CDR3 is CASSPEGPAHSGANVLTF. The DNA for the CDR3 is TGTGCCAGCAGCCCGGAAGGGCCAGCCCACTCTGGGGCCAACGTCCTGACTTTC.

With respect to this clonotype: One end of the junction fails to match germline, which may point to a read error. The CDR3 is CASSFEGWNADTRYF. In DNA, the CDR3 is TGCGCCAGCAGCTTTGAGGGATGGAATGCAGATACGCGGTATTTT. V gene TRBV5-1 combines with J gene TRBJ2-3; possibly TRBD2 for D (5 bases). In germline, CDR1 is SGHRS, CDR2 YFSETQ. CDR3 length: 15 amino acids.

The V gene is TRBV12-5, the J gene TRBJ1-2; possible D gene TRBD1, 5 bases. V lost 7 bases, J lost 0 bases, and 9 bases lay in between. The CDR3 consists of 13 residues. The germline V gene has CDR1 LGHNT and CDR2 FRNRAP. CDR3 in amino acids: CASALDTNYGYTF. The CDR3 DNA reads as TGTGCTAGTGCCCTGGACACTAACTATGGCTACACCTTC.

Only a few counts were recorded for this clonotype. The rearrangement links TRBV7-2 to TRBJ2-4; TRBD1 aligns across 11 bases. This CDR3 has 15 amino acids. Germline values: CDR1 SGHTA, CDR2 FQGNSA. V lost 5 bases, J lost 6 bases, and 6 bases stayed unmatched. The CDR3 DNA is TGTGCCAGCAGCCACGGACAGGGGGCTCGAAACATTCAGTACTTC. Protein sequence: CASSHGQGARNIQYF.

With respect to this clonotype: The junction departs from germline at one end; a sequencing error may be responsible. This rearrangement joins TRBV29-1 to TRBJ1-2; 7 nucleotides line up with TRBD1. CDR3 size: 13 residues. Germline assignment: CDR1 SQVTM and CDR2 ANQGSEA. The CDR3 protein is CSVSGQSNYGCTF. As DNA, the CDR3 is TGCAGCGTTTCGGGACAGTCAAACTATGGCTGCACCTTC.

The gene calls are TRBV12-3 or TRBV12-4 and TRBJ1-1; maybe TRBD1 (5 bases). V was pared by 3 bases and J by 8 bases, with 13 bases between. The CDR3 covers 13 residues. CDR3 sequence: CASSFFRAGEAFF. In DNA form, the CDR3 reads TGTGCCAGCAGTTTTTTTCGGGCAGGGGAAGCTTTCTTT.

The V call is TRBV11-1, the J call TRBJ2-6, with 8 bases matching TRBD2. The CDR3 consists of 23 residues. The V segment lost 1 base and the J segment 3 bases; nucleotides outside the gene matches: 23. Germline lookup yields CDR1 SGHAT and CDR2 FQDESV (reference sequence). CDR3 region: CASSLEFYSQSYKAGDGANVLTF. DNA of the CDR3: TGTGCCAGCAGCTTAGAATTTTATTCTCAGTCTTATAAAGCGGGAGATGGGGCCAACGTCCTGACTTTC.

This clonotype was detected only a few times. The CDR3 sequence is CASSLRRGTGHTGELFF. The CDR3 DNA reads TGTGCCAGCAGCTTAAGGAGGGGGACAGGGCACACCGGGGAGCTGTTTTTT. The chain is built from TRBV7-8 and TRBJ2-2, with 9 nucleotides matching TRBD1. V lost 2 bases to trimming and J lost 3 bases; unmatched junction nucleotides: 7. The germline V gene encodes CDR1 SGHVS and CDR2 FQNEAQ. The CDR3 contains 17 residues.

This chain connects TRBV29-1 to TRBJ1-2; a possible D gene is TRBD1 (6 bases). The CDR3 has 13 residues. CDR1 and CDR2 (germline): SQVTM, ANQGSEA. Trimming cost V 8 bases and J 13 bases, with 26 bases left between them. The CDR3 is CSTTQAGAPHCTF. The CDR3 coding sequence is TGCAGCACGACGCAGGCAGGGGCGCCACACTGCACCTTC.

This sequence joins TRBV6-2 or TRBV6-3 and TRBJ2-1; TRBD2 matches 9 bases. The V gene end was trimmed by 6 bases and the J gene end by 6 bases; junction bases not matched to a gene: 3. This CDR3 comprises 13 residues. CDR1 is MNHEY, CDR2 SVGEGT, per germline. CDR3 amino acids: CASSGLARNEQFF. CDR3 in DNA: TGTGCCAGCAGCGGACTAGCGCGCAATGAGCAGTTCTTC.

The chain uses TRBV15 and TRBJ1-2, with 8 bases that match TRBD1. V gave up 0 bases and J gave up 7 bases; unmatched junction bases: 7. Germline CDR1 is LNHNV and CDR2 is YYDKDF (reference sequence). CDR3 length: 15 residues. The CDR3 loop reads CATSRDLTGVVGYTF. The CDR3 DNA follows: TGTGCCACCAGCAGAGATTTGACAGGGGTCGTTGGCTACACCTTC.

The CDR3 here is CASSQDQGRGETQYF. CDR3 sequence (DNA): TGCGCCAGCAGCCAAGATCAGGGTCGCGGGGAAACCCAGTACTTC. V is TRBV4-1 and J is TRBJ2-5; maybe TRBD2 (6 bases). The V end was cut by 0 bases, the J end by 8 bases, with 16 bases between. The CDR3 length is 15 residues. The germline gives CDR1 MGHRA, CDR2 YSYEKL.

This clonotype appeared a few times. The chain employs TRBV2 and TRBJ2-5, with TRBD1 matching 7 bases. The DNA end lines up better with TRBJ2-1; the J call may be wrong. CDR1 and CDR2 from the germline V gene are SNHLY and FYNNEI. The CDR3 runs 15 residues. The CDR3 nucleotides read TGTGCCAGCAGTACAGGGGTTCTCGTACACAATGAGCAGTTCTTC. Its protein product is CASSTGVLVHNEQFF.

This clonotype was seen a handful of times. One junction end disagrees with the germline gene, perhaps due to a read error. The J gene is TRBJ2-3, the V gene TRBV20-1; unclear D gene. The CDR3 has 13 residues. Germline lookup yields CDR1 DFQATT and CDR2 SNEGSKA (reference sequence). This CDR3 is CSARDPVTDTQYF. The CDR3 DNA reads TGCAGTGCCAGAGATCCCGTCACAGATACGCAGTATTTT.

This clonotype showed up many times. The rearrangement joins TRBV5-1 to TRBJ2-1, with TRBD1 matching over 8 bases. The germline V gene encodes CDR1 SGHRS and CDR2 YFSETQ. J was trimmed by 3 bases and V by 1 base; bases with no gene match: 6. The CDR3 consists of 16 residues. The CDR3 is CASSLPRDRIYNEQFF. The CDR3, as DNA: TGCGCCAGCAGCTTGCCCCGGGACAGGATCTACAATGAGCAGTTCTTC.